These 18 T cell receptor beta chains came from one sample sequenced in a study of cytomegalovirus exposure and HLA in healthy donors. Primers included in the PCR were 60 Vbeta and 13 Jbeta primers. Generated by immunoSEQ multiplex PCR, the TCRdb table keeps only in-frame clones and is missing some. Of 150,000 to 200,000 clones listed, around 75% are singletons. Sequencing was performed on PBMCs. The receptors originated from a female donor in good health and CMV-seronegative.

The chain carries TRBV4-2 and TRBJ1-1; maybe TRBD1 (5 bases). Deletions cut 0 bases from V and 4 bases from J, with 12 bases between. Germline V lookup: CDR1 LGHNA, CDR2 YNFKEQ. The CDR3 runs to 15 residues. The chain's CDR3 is CASSQDDAGGTEAFF. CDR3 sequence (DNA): TGTGCCAGCAGCCAAGATGACGCCGGGGGCACTGAAGCTTTCTTT.

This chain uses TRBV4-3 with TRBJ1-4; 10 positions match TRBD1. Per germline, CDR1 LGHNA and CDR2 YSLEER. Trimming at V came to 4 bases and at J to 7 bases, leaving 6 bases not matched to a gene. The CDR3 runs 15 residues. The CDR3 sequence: CASSLRQGAGEKLFF. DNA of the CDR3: TGCGCCAGCAGCCTACGACAGGGGGCGGGTGAAAAACTGTTTTTT.

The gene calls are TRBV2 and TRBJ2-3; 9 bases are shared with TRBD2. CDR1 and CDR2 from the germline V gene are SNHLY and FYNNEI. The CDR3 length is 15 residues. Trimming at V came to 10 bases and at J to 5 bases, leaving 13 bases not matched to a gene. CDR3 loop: CAIQRTSEPRDTQYF. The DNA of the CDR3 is TGTGCCATCCAGCGGACTAGCGAGCCCCGAGATACGCAGTATTTT.

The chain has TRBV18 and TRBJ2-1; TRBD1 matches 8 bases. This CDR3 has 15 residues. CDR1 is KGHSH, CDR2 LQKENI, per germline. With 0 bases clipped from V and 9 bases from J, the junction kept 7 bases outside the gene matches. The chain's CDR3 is CASSPPWGQASEQFF. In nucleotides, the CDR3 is TGTGCCAGCTCACCACCGTGGGGACAGGCGTCTGAGCAGTTCTTC. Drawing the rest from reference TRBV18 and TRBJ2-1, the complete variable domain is NAGVMQNPRHLVRRRGQEARLRCSPMKGHSHVYWYRQLPEEGLKFMVYLQKENIIDESGMPKERFSAEFPKEGPSILRIQQVVRGDSAAYFCASSPPWGQASEQFFGPGTRLTVL.

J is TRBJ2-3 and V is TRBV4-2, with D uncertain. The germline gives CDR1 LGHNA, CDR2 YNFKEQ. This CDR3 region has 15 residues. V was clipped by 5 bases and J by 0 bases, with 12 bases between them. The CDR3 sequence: CASSARGSSTDTQYF. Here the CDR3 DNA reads TGTGCCAGCAGCGCCCGAGGTTCTAGCACAGATACGCAGTATTTT.

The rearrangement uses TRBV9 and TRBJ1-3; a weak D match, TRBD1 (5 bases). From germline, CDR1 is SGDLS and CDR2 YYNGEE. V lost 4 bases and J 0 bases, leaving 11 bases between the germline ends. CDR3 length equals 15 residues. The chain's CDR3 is CASSPRARSGNTIYF. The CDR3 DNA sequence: TGTGCCAGCAGCCCCAGGGCCCGCTCTGGAAACACCATATATTTT.

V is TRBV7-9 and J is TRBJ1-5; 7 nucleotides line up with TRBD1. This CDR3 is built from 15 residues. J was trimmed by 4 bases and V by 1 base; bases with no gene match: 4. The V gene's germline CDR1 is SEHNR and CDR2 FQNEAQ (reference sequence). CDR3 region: CASSLGRGENQPQHF. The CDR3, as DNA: TGTGCCAGCAGCTTAGGCAGGGGGGAGAATCAGCCCCAGCATTTT.

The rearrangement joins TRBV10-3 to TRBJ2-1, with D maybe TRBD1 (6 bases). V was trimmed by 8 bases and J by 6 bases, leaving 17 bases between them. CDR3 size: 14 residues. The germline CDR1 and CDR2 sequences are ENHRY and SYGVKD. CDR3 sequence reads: CAIGDTFSGNEQFF. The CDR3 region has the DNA TGTGCCATCGGGGACACCTTCTCTGGCAATGAGCAGTTCTTC.

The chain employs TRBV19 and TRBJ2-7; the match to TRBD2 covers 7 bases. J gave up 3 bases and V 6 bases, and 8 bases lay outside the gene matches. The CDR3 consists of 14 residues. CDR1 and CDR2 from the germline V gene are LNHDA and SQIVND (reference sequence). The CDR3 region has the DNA TGTGCCAGTAGCGAGCGGGGCAAATACTACGAGCAGTACTTC. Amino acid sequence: CASSERGKYYEQYF. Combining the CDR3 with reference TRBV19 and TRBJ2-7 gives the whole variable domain DGGITQSPKYLFRKEGQNVTLSCEQNLNHDAMYWYRQDPGQGLRLIYYSQIVNDFQKGDIAEGYSVSREKKESFPLTVTSAQKNPTAFYLCASSERGKYYEQYFGPGTRLTVT.

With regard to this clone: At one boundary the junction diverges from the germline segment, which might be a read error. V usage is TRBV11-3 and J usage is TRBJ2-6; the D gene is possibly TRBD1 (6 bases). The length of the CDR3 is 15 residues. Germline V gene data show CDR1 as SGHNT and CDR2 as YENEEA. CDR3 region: CASSTGSSGANGLTF. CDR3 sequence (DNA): TGTGCCAGCAGTACAGGGAGCTCTGGGGCCAACGGCCTGACTTTC. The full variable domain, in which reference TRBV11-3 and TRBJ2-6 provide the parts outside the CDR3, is EAGVVQSPRYKIIEKKQPVAFWCNPISGHNTLYWYLQNLGQGPELLIRYENEEAVDDSQLPKDRFSAERLKGVDSTLKIQPAELGDSAVYLCASSTGSSGANGLTFGAGSRLTVL.

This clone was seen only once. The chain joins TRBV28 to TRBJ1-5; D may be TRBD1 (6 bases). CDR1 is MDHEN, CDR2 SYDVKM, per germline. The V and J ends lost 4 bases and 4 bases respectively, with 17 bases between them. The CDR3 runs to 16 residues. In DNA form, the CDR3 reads TGTGCCAGCAGTTCTCCAGGCAGGGGAGGGAATCAGCCCCAGCATTTT. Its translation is CASSSPGRGGNQPQHF.

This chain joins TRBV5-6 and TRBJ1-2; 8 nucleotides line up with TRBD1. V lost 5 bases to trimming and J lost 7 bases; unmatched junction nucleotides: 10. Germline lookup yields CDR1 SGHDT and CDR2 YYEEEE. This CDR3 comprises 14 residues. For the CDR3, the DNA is TGTGCCAGCAGGTCACAGGGTGGACAGGGTGGCTACACCTTC. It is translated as CASRSQGGQGGYTF.

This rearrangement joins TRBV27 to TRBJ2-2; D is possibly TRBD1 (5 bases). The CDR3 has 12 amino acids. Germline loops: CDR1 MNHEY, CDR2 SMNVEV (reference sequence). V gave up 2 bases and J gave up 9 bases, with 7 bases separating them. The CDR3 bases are TGTGCCAGCAGTTTAAAGGGGTGGGAGCTGTTTTTT. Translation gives CASSLKGWELFF.

DNA for the CDR3: TGTGCCAGCAGTTTTGGGCGCGGGAGGCGATACACAGATACGCAGTATTTT. It is translated as CASSFGRGRRYTDTQYF. The chain uses TRBV27 and TRBJ2-3; TRBD2 aligns across 8 bases. Germline lookup yields CDR1 MNHEY and CDR2 SMNVEV (reference sequence). This CDR3 is built from 17 residues. Trimming cost V 3 bases and J 2 bases; bases outside gene matches: 10.

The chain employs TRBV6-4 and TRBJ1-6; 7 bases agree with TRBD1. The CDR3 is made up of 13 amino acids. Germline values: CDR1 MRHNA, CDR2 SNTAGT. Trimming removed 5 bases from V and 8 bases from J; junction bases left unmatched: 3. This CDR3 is CASSRDRDSPLHF. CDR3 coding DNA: TGTGCCAGCAGTCGAGACAGGGATTCACCCCTCCACTTT.

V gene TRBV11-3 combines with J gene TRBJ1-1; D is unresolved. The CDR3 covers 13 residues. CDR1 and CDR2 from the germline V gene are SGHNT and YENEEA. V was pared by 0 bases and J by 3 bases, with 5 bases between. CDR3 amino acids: CASSLEGDTEAFF. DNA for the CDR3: TGTGCCAGCAGCTTAGAGGGAGACACTGAAGCTTTCTTT.

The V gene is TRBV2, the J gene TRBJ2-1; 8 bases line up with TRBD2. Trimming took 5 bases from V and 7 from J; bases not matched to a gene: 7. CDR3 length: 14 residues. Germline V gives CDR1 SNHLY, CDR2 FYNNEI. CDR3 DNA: TGTGCCAGCAGTCCCCGGGGGGGTCCGAATGAGCAGTTCTTC. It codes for CASSPRGGPNEQFF.

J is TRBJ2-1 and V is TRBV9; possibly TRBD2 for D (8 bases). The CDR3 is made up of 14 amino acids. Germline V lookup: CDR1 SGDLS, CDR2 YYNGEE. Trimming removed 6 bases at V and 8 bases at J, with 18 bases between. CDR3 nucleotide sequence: TGTGCCAGCAACGGGAGGGGGCCCGTGGATGAGCAGTTCTTC. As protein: CASNGRGPVDEQFF.